The clone carrying this TCR beta chain has only one observation. Germline CDR1 reads SNHLY; CDR2 reads FYNNEI. The CDR3 extends over 11 amino acids. Between the trimmed V and J ends, which lost 1 base and 9 bases, there was a span of 7 bases. The sample comes from a study of blood T cell repertoires in COVID-19. Study as a whole: The United States, Italy and Spain supplied acute and convalescent COVID-19 samples. The analysed material was cDNA or gDNA that came from T cells, B-cell-depleted T cells, or PBMCs.

Original processing methods: Reference gene primer amplification in the assay estimated nucleated cell counts. Sequenced by immunoSEQ multiplex PCR; TCRdb stores in-frame clones only, minus some. Clone size and V and J calls were adopted from that table, with D and trimming inferred from the DNA. The table lists about 150,000 clones, 75% to 90% of them singletons, with around 16% in the top ten. Source material: peripheral blood. The receptor was isolated from a woman aged 40 to 50 with acute or convalescent COVID-19. The chain uses TRBV2 and TRBJ2-7, with D hard to call. CDR3 DNA sequence: TGTGCCAGCAGTGAAGTTCACGGGCAGTACTTC. Protein product: CASSEVHGQYF.